Listed below are T cell receptor beta chains from one sample, sequenced in a study of early T cells in non-severe SARS-CoV-2 infection. TCRdb passed the 5' RACE reads through MiXCR, listing each CDR3 protein once. The table shows tens of thousands of distinct CDR3 sequences, with approximately 6.5% occurring only once. This specimen consisted of whole blood, obtained at baseline. Every receptor here comes from an adult who was a healthcare worker with PCR-confirmed SARS-CoV-2 infection or an uninfected control (not recorded which). Each CDR3 is given with its conserved first and last residue. Each record gives: clone size, V gene, D gene, J gene, CDR3 protein, CDR3 DNA. A D gene is named only where the DNA matches it firmly. Size values are once, few and many counts, or a class for expanded clones, and some rows have none.

>many|TRBV12-3/TRBV12-4|TRBD2|TRBJ2-1
CASSSATSGGFYNEQFF
TGTGCCAGCAGTTCAGCTACTAGCGGGGGGTTTTACAATGAGCAGTTCTTC
>many|TRBV12-3/TRBV12-4|-|TRBJ1-2
CASSLGSVYVYTF
TGTGCCAGCAGTTTAGGTAGTGTCTATGTCTACACCTTC
>few|TRBV2|-|TRBJ1-2
CASSEARGGPDGYTF
TGTGCCAGCAGTGAAGCGCGGGGGGGCCCCGATGGCTACACCTTC
>medium-sized|TRBV2|-|TRBJ2-3
CASSEVATSGDTQYF
TGTGCCAGCAGTGAAGTGGCGACATCGGGAGATACGCAGTATTTT
>few|TRBV7-9|-|TRBJ2-1
CASNVFGGQFF
TGTGCCAGCAACGTGTTTGGAGGGCAGTTCTTC
>many|TRBV5-1|-|TRBJ2-3
CASSLKNPPQGTQYF
TGCGCCAGCAGCTTAAAGAACCCCCCACAGGGTACGCAGTATTTT
>many|TRBV29-1|TRBD2|TRBJ2-2
CSVGLAGGPTGELFF
TGCAGCGTCGGACTAGCGGGAGGGCCGACCGGGGAGCTGTTTTTT
>few|TRBV3-1|-|TRBJ1-1
CASSRGRGTEAFF
TGTGCCAGCAGCCGGGGGCGGGGCACTGAAGCTTTCTTT
>many|TRBV7-2|-|TRBJ2-4
CASSFTRQLAKNIQYF
TGTGCCAGCAGCTTTACGCGGCAACTAGCCAAAAACATTCAGTACTTC
>few|TRBV7-9|-|TRBJ2-7
CASSLGAFAHEQYF
TGTGCCAGCAGCTTAGGGGCCTTTGCGCACGAGCAGTACTTC
>many|TRBV5-1|TRBD1|TRBJ2-5
CASSIGTEETQYF
TGCGCCAGCAGCATCGGGACAGAAGAGACCCAGTACTTC
>many|TRBV7-8|-|TRBJ2-7
CASSRGREASYEQYF
TGTGCCAGCAGCCGTGGGCGGGAAGCCTCCTACGAGCAGTACTTC
>few|TRBV7-8|-|TRBJ2-7
CASSPASPTSIAYEQYF
TGTGCCAGCAGCCCCGCCTCCCCAACATCCATAGCCTACGAGCAGTACTTC
>-|TRBV19|-|TRBJ2-1
CASREGGLSYNEQFF
TGTGCCAGTAGGGAGGGAGGACTCTCCTACAATGAGCAGTTCTTC
>many|TRBV7-9|-|TRBJ1-4
CASSLNSGEKLFF
TGTGCCAGCAGCCTAAACAGTGGGGAAAAACTGTTTTTT
>many|TRBV24-1|-|TRBJ2-7
CATSDTASYEQYF
TGTGCCACCAGTGATACAGCTTCCTACGAGCAGTACTTC
>many|TRBV7-3|-|TRBJ1-1
CASSSDSNTEAFF
TGTGCCAGCAGCTCTGACAGTAACACTGAAGCTTTCTTT
>many|TRBV24-1|-|TRBJ2-7
CATSDPGTTVYEQYF
TGTGCCACCAGTGATCCCGGGACAACGGTCTACGAGCAGTACTTC
>-|TRBV5-1|-|TRBJ2-7
CASSLLVGDPYEQYF
TGCGCCAGCAGCTTGTTGGTGGGCGACCCCTACGAGCAGTACTTC
>many|TRBV20-1|-|TRBJ1-5
CSASPTAYSNQPQHF
TGCAGTGCTAGTCCCACGGCGTATAGCAATCAGCCCCAGCATTTT
>many|TRBV10-3|-|TRBJ2-5
CATGPRGRETQYF
TGTGCCACCGGCCCCCGGGGGCGGGAGACCCAGTACTTC
>many|TRBV3-1|TRBD1|TRBJ2-2
CASSQETGGNTGELFF
TGTGCCAGCAGCCAAGAGACAGGGGGTAACACCGGGGAGCTGTTTTTT
>many|TRBV7-6|-|TRBJ1-3
CASSPRAGGNTIYF
TGTGCCAGCAGCCCCAGGGCGGGGGGAAACACCATATATTTT
>many|TRBV6-5|-|TRBJ1-5
CASASGNQPQHF
TGTGCCAGCGCGTCCGGCAATCAGCCCCAGCATTTT
>-|TRBV4-1|-|TRBJ2-7
CASSQEIGDGYEQYF
TGCGCCAGCAGCCAAGAGATAGGGGACGGCTACGAGCAGTACTTC
>many|TRBV6-6|TRBD1|TRBJ1-1
CASSFQGDTEAFF
TGTGCCAGCAGTTTTCAGGGGGACACTGAAGCTTTCTTT
>few|TRBV19|-|TRBJ2-2
CASRRGANPNTGELFF
TGTGCCAGTAGAAGAGGGGCTAACCCGAACACCGGGGAGCTGTTTTTT
>many|TRBV5-5|-|TRBJ1-2
CASSSDGGYGYTF
TGTGCCAGCAGCTCCGACGGAGGGTATGGCTACACCTTC
>-|TRBV6-2/TRBV6-3|-|TRBJ1-1
CASLGRLNTEAFF
TGTGCCAGCTTGGGGCGGTTGAACACTGAAGCTTTCTTT
>many|TRBV4-1|TRBD1|TRBJ2-5
CASSQEDRDETQYF
TGCGCCAGCAGCCAAGAGGACAGGGATGAGACCCAGTACTTC
>many|TRBV19|-|TRBJ2-1
CASGGRRAQDEQFF
TGTGCCAGCGGGGGTAGGAGGGCCCAGGATGAGCAGTTCTTC
>-|TRBV6-5|-|TRBJ2-3
CASSYGESTDTQYF
TGTGCCAGCAGTTACGGGGAAAGCACAGATACGCAGTATTTT
>many|TRBV2|-|TRBJ2-1
CASGGGEDQFF
TGTGCCAGCGGGGGTGGGGAGGATCAGTTCTTC
>-|TRBV24-1|-|TRBJ2-1
CATSDFISPNKDEQFF
TGTGCCACCAGTGATTTTATTAGCCCCAACAAGGATGAGCAGTTCTTC
>few|TRBV7-2|-|TRBJ2-2
CASSLVRETGELFF
TGTGCCAGCAGCTTAGTCAGGGAAACCGGGGAGCTGTTTTTT
>-|TRBV6-2/TRBV6-3|-|TRBJ1-2
CASSYSQVGGGYTF
TGTGCCAGCAGTTACTCGCAGGTCGGCGGTGGCTACACCTTC
>-|TRBV7-2|-|TRBJ2-7
CASSRTGRFVYEQYF
TGTGCCAGCAGCCGAACAGGCAGGTTCGTCTACGAGCAGTACTTC
>medium-sized|TRBV7-9|-|TRBJ2-2
CASSLVLRTGELFF
TGTGCCAGCAGCTTAGTGCTTCGGACCGGGGAGCTGTTTTTT
>few|TRBV6-5|-|TRBJ2-5
CASRPLFRGQETQYF
TGTGCCAGCAGGCCGTTGTTTCGGGGGCAAGAGACCCAGTACTTC
>-|TRBV4-2|TRBD1|TRBJ2-7
CASSQAIGTGKSYEQYF
TGTGCCAGCAGCCAGGCAATTGGGACAGGTAAATCCTACGAGCAGTACTTC
>few|TRBV6-2/TRBV6-3|-|TRBJ2-5
CASSYPLHFAGQKETQYF
TGTGCCAGCAGTTACCCTCTACACTTTGCCGGACAGAAAGAGACCCAGTACTTC
>-|TRBV6-1|-|TRBJ1-1
CASNVRREGEAFF
TGTGCCAGCAATGTTCGACGAGAAGGTGAAGCTTTCTTT
>-|TRBV7-2|-|TRBJ2-5
CASSLERKETQYF
TGTGCCAGCAGCTTAGAACGGAAAGAGACCCAGTACTTC
>-|TRBV7-9|-|TRBJ1-6
CASSTVEAGTNSPLHF
TGTGCCAGCAGCACTGTGGAAGCAGGGACGAATTCACCCCTCCACTTT
>-|TRBV10-2|TRBD1|TRBJ1-1
CASKTGEVTEAFF
TGCGCCAGCAAAACAGGGGAAGTCACTGAAGCTTTCTTT
>few|TRBV20-1|TRBD1|TRBJ2-5
CSATRTGTLETQYF
TGCAGTGCCACCAGGACAGGGACATTGGAGACCCAGTACTTC
>many|TRBV3-1|TRBD2|TRBJ2-3
CASSLTSGSLDTQYF
TGTGCCAGCAGCCTGACTAGCGGAAGCCTAGATACGCAGTATTTT
>-|TRBV19|-|TRBJ1-2
CASSIEGLRLGDGYTF
TGTGCCAGTAGTATAGAGGGCCTCCGGCTGGGTGATGGCTACACCTTC